This TCR beta chain appears in the sequencing data of a study of tumor-infiltrating lymphocytes in primary liver carcinoma. Study details: Roughly 3.65 to 7.13 million productive TCRbeta reads came from each sample, comparable across tissue types.

Germline DNA was also extracted, and blood RNA derived from unsorted whole blood. TCR beta cDNA came from roughly 0.45 ug total RNA, primed with a constant-region primer. The TCR beta library was amplified through three nested multiplex PCR rounds in a modified ARM-PCR procedure. A C-beta reverse primer and TRBV1-TRBV30 forward primers served in each of the first two PCR rounds, at about 10 cycles apiece. TCRdb re-called the multiplex PCR reads with MiXCR, one entry per CDR3 protein. Of hundreds of thousands of distinct CDR3 sequences in the sample, around three fifths were seen once. The CDR3 runs 14 residues. Germline assignment: CDR1 MGHRA and CDR2 YSYEKL. The sample holds many counts of this clonotype. Compared with germline, one end of the junction differs, possibly owing to a read error.

Material for sequencing was peripheral blood. This chain connects TRBV4-1 to TRBJ1-5; 9 nucleotides line up with TRBD1. The TCR sequence derives from a woman in her twenties or thirties with primary liver carcinoma and hepatitis B virus infection. The CDR3 DNA reads TGCGCCAGCAGCCTAGAGTACAGGGGGCTAATACCGACCTTT. Amino acids: CASSLEYRGLIPTF.